These T cell receptor beta chains were read from a single sample in a study of T cells in Graves' hyperthyroidism and ophthalmopathy. TCRdb independently ran MiXCR on the multiplex PCR reads; one entry per CDR3 protein. The table has 300,000 to 450,000 distinct CDR3 sequences, 15% to 18% seen once. The sequenced sample was blood. These receptors came from a woman under 30 with Graves' hyperthyroidism that later progressed to Graves' ophthalmopathy. CDR3s include the opening cysteine and the closing phenylalanine or tryptophan. Only part of the rows carry a size: once, few, many, or a class if the clone is expanded.

v_call	j_call	clone_size	cdr3_aa
TRBV7-8	TRBJ1-2	many	CASSLDWRGLGYTF
TRBV29-1	TRBJ1-2	-	CSAGNGGYTF
TRBV5-4	TRBJ2-3	few	CASSLAAGLAGADTQYF
TRBV7-2	TRBJ2-6	few	CASSLISGANVLTF
TRBV19	TRBJ2-1	-	CASSLIESSYNEQFF
TRBV28	TRBJ1-1	many	CASSPYSDRRTEAFF
TRBV6-2/TRBV6-3	TRBJ1-5	-	CASSYPPAGGSNQPQHF
TRBV30	TRBJ2-5	many	CAWSVGTGQETQYF
TRBV5-1	TRBJ2-7	few	CASSLGPSGEQYF
TRBV5-4	TRBJ2-7	-	CASSLASGSLKQYF
TRBV5-4	TRBJ1-1	-	CASSLVAGLADTEAFF
TRBV24-1	TRBJ2-1	-	CATSVGAGRTNEQFF
TRBV4-3	TRBJ2-3	-	CASSLGAGGPSDTQYF
TRBV12-3/TRBV12-4	TRBJ1-5	many	CASSLETNQPQHF
TRBV11-2	TRBJ1-2	many	CASSRRRGSGPNYGYTF
TRBV7-9	TRBJ2-1	few	CASSLGDIGNEQFF
TRBV30	TRBJ2-1	few	CAWSVWAKGKANEQFF
TRBV28	TRBJ2-3	many	CASHTLRGLALSDTQYF
TRBV20-1	TRBJ2-1	many	CSARASGYNEQFF
TRBV2	TRBJ2-7	many	CASMGRVLSYEQYF
TRBV28	TRBJ2-7	many	CASSLRSPGQASYEQYF
TRBV3-1	TRBJ2-1	-	CASSHNILAKTFGKFF
TRBV2	TRBJ1-2	-	CASREAGNYGCTF
TRBV27	TRBJ2-7	-	CASSFGGQIYEQYF
TRBV6-6	TRBJ2-3	many	CASSYGTGDTDTQYF
TRBV7-9	TRBJ2-2	few	CASSLERGHTGELFF
TRBV4-3	TRBJ2-7	-	CASSQDQGGEQYF
TRBV27	TRBJ2-7	many	CASSRDRGFGTYEQYF
TRBV27	TRBJ2-1	few	CASSLGTGDNEQFF
TRBV20-1	TRBJ1-6	many	CSARQGSSPLHF
TRBV7-8	TRBJ2-1	few	CASDLERGLYNEQFF
TRBV20-1	TRBJ1-2	few	CSARIQGNYGYTF
TRBV7-9	TRBJ2-4	many	CASSLMRGDIQYF
TRBV28	TRBJ1-2	many	CASSPASVQAWYGYTF
TRBV18	TRBJ2-1	many	CASSPGSGEQFF
TRBV9	TRBJ2-5	-	CANSVKSDRTQETQYF
TRBV2	TRBJ1-4	many	CASSEIQGNSYEKLFF
TRBV28	TRBJ2-3	many	CASSLARGTDTQYF
TRBV14	TRBJ1-1	many	CANQNRARDMNTEAFF
TRBV4-1	TRBJ1-2	-	CASSRNTGVSNYGYTF
TRBV27	TRBJ2-7	many	CASRSAGTEQYF
TRBV7-2	TRBJ2-2	-	CASSPRDGNTGELFF
TRBV6-2/TRBV6-3	TRBJ1-1	few	CASSYYGGSTEAFF
TRBV29-1	TRBJ2-3	many	CSGEREGRDTQYF
TRBV28	TRBJ1-5	many	CASTQGEGQFEPQHF
TRBV24-1	TRBJ2-3	-	CATSDTVTETDAGDTQYF